This T cell receptor (beta chain) was obtained from a study of cytomegalovirus exposure and HLA in healthy donors. Healthy people donating bone marrow made up the donors. This clone was seen just once. What it recognizes is unknown. The study, taken as a whole, reports: CMV serostatus was the sole immune exposure data available. Trimming of TCR beta V- and J-genes showed a link, identified in a later analysis, to a missense DCLRE1C variant. Across donors, sequencing depth was assumed by presence/absence analyses to be roughly uniform.

Germline CDR1 and CDR2: SEHNR and FQNEAQ (reference sequence). Trimming removed 8 bases from V and 0 bases from J, with 8 bases in between. The CDR3 length is 13 residues. The PCR used 60 Vbeta and 13 Jbeta primers. Only in-frame clones appear in the TCRdb table, and some are missing; sequencing was by immunoSEQ multiplex PCR. The sample has 20,000 to 25,000 clones, 75% to 85% seen once. This clonotype was obtained from a male donor in good health and CMV-seronegative. The chain joins TRBV7-9 to TRBJ2-1; D unresolved. The sequenced sample was PBMCs. In DNA, the CDR3 is TGTGCCAGCGAACACAGCTCCTACAATGAGCAGTTCTTC. This codes for CASEHSSYNEQFF.